This T cell receptor (beta chain) was sequenced in a study of blood T cell repertoires in COVID-19. In this sample, this clone turned up a few times. The CDR3 length is 14 residues. Germline loops: CDR1 LNHNV, CDR2 YYDKDF (reference sequence). V shed 5 bases and J shed 0 bases, with 8 bases lying between them. The protocol was immunoSEQ multiplex PCR, while the TCRdb copy is restricted to in-frame clones and leaves out a portion. The sample has around 140,000 clones, around 83% seen once. The chain couples TRBV15 to TRBJ1-5; weak D call: TRBD1 (5 bases). Sequencing used peripheral blood. The origin of this receptor is a man aged 60-69 years with active or convalescent COVID-19. The CDR3 DNA sequence: TGTGCCACCAGCGAACAGGTTAGCAATCAGCCCCAGCATTTT. As protein: CATSEQVSNQPQHF.